This TCR beta chain was retrieved from a study of long-term antiretroviral therapy in people with HIV. The assay, immunoSEQ v3.0, was run at survey level. Generated by immunoSEQ multiplex PCR, the TCRdb table keeps only in-frame clones and is missing some. The repertoire holds about 17,000 clones, approximately 75% seen once, with about 9% in the top ten. General observations from the study: Diversity went up after ART and still fell short of transplant donor controls. Controls showed broader CDR3 length ranges than did the HIV repertoires.

In the case of this clone: Its antigen is unidentified.

Germline V gene sequence: CDR1 MNHEY, CDR2 SMNVEV (reference sequence). V shed 6 bases, J shed 7 bases, and the junction held 5 bases outside the gene matches. This CDR3 is built from 14 residues. The material was unsorted PBMCs, obtained 0.3 years after starting antiretroviral therapy. The source of this sequence is a man between 18 and 29 years old with HIV. This chain links TRBV27 with TRBJ1-4; 10 positions agree with TRBD1. The CDR3 DNA is TGTGCCAGCAGCCTAAGACAGGGGGCTGAAAAACTGTTTTTT. Its protein product is CASSLRQGAEKLFF.